The entry that follows covers one T cell receptor (beta chain) sequence. This entry comes from a study of blood T cells in healthy people across ages. For the second PCR, which ran for about 6 to 11 cycles, a sample-barcoded 5' primer and a J-beta primer mix were used. From the 5' RACE reads, TCRdb called clonotypes with MiXCR, one entry per CDR3 protein. In the table there are 850,000 to 1,000,000 distinct CDR3 sequences, around 48% of which are singletons. This CDR3 contains 15 residues. Trimming took 11 bases from V and 3 from J; bases not matched to a gene: 10. Germline V gives CDR1 SGHAT, CDR2 FQDESV (reference sequence).

This chain uses TRBV11-1 with TRBJ2-1; 10 nucleotides match TRBD2. The receptor was isolated from a man between 25 and 39 years old in good health. The sample consisted of blood. The CDR3 is CAPLQTSGFYNEQFF. The CDR3 nucleotides are TGTGCCCCCTTGCAGACTAGCGGGTTCTACAATGAGCAGTTCTTC.